These 20 T cell receptor delta chains came from one sample sequenced in a study of Vδ1+ human thymocytes. Their target antigens are unknown. Whole-study findings and limits: Thymic TRG and TRD repertoires appeared highly polyclonal.

The template was reverse-transcribed extracted RNA. The CDR3 regions were amplified by multiplex PCR from V-gene primers to a constant-region primer. TCRdb called clones from the multiplex PCR reads again using CATT. The sample consists of under 25,000 delta-chain clones, approximately 8.8% of them appearing once. The source material was Vdelta1+ gamma-delta thymocytes from the thymus. Subset reported: FACS-sorted CD3+ TCRalphabeta- TCRVdelta1+ TCRVdelta2- thymocytes. The receptors stem from a child in the first two years of life who had congenital heart surgery.

This clone was observed a handful of times. The chain uses TRDV1 and TRDJ1, with D tentatively TRDD2 (5 bases). Germline V gives CDR1 TSWWSYY, CDR2 QGS. CDR3 length equals 17 residues. Trimming took 0 bases from V and 5 from J, leaving 19 bases between them. CDR3 region: CALGELASFSSDDKLIF. The CDR3, as DNA: TGTGCTCTTGGGGAACTAGCCTCCTTTTCCTCAGATGATAAACTCATCTTT.

The rearrangement joins TRDV1 to TRDJ1, with TRDD3 matching over 9 bases. V shed 2 bases, J shed 0 bases, and the junction held 10 bases outside the gene matches. The germline V gene encodes CDR1 TSWWSYY and CDR2 QGS. This CDR3 is 18 amino acids long. CDR3 region: CALGESYWGTDHTDKLIF. In DNA, the CDR3 is TGTGCTCTTGGGGAATCTTACTGGGGGACCGACCACACCGATAAACTCATCTTT.

This clone has a handful of counts. The V and J genes are TRDV1 and TRDJ1, with 9 bases lining up with TRDD3. The CDR3 is 18 amino acids. The V gene's germline CDR1 is TSWWSYY and CDR2 QGS. The V and J ends lost 2 bases and 3 bases, in that order; junction bases with no gene match: 13. The CDR3 DNA reads TGTGCTCTTGGGGAAGTCAAGGGGATACGACCATGGGCCGATAAACTCATCTTT. It translates to CALGEVKGIRPWADKLIF.

There is no J gene call, but TRDV1 is given as the V gene; TRDD3 is the table's D call, not checked against the DNA. Germline loops: CDR1 TSWWSYY, CDR2 QGS. This CDR3 spans 16 amino acids. CDR3 DNA: TGTGCTCTTGGGGAACTGCCTAGGTGGGGGATGGAGCAACTCATCTTC. Protein sequence: CALGELPRWGMEQLIF.

This clone was detected only a few times. Sequence at one end of the junction differs from germline and may be a read error. Other DNA sequences in the sample encode the same CDR3. The J gene is TRDJ1, the V gene TRDV2; TRDD2 agrees at 8 bases. The germline V gene encodes CDR1 GEAIGNYY and CDR2 EKD. The CDR3 sequence is 19 residues long. Written as DNA, the CDR3 is TGCGCCTGTGGTCTTCCTACAACAACTGGGCGGAGATACACCGATAAACTCATCTTT. Translating gives CACGLPTTTGRRYTDKLIF.

This clone was recorded a few times. The chain links TRDV1 to TRDJ1; 11 nucleotides agree with TRDD3. The CDR3 loop spans 25 amino acids. Germline V gene lookup returns CDR1 TSWWSYY and CDR2 QGS. V lost 0 bases and J lost 6; bases outside the gene matches: 33. The chain's CDR3 is CALGELASYEPIPPWGIHGRNKLIF. CDR3 sequence (DNA): TGTGCTCTTGGGGAACTGGCATCCTATGAACCCATACCTCCCTGGGGGATACATGGGCGGAATAAACTCATCTTT.

Note on this clone: This clone may be a read error of a much larger clone one base away. No V gene was called, though TRDJ1 was called as the J gene. The CDR3 runs 13 residues. CDR3 amino acids: CACDVQYTDKLIF. For the CDR3, the DNA is TGTGCCTGTGACGTTCAGTACACCGATAAACTTATCTTT.

The V and J genes are TRDV3 and TRDJ1, with 9 bases fitting TRDD3. The J gene, absent from TCRdb, was called here by matching the DNA to germline. This CDR3 has 17 residues. J lost 7 bases, V lost 3 bases, and 21 bases had no gene match. The germline CDR1 and CDR2 sequences are TVYSNPD and GDNSRS (reference sequence). The CDR3, as DNA: TGTGCCTTCCCCTGTCTGGGGATACGGATAAAACTGAGTAAACTCATCTTT. The encoded protein is CAFPCLGIRIKLSKLIF. The variable domain in full, with the rest retrieved from reference TRDV3 and TRDJ1, is CDKVTQSSPDQTVASGSEVVLLCTYDTVYSNPDLFWYRIRPDYSFQFVFYGDNSRSEGADFTQGRFSVKHILTQKAFHLVISPVRTEDSATYYCAFPCLGIRIKLSKLIFGKGTRVTVEP.

This rearrangement joins TRDV1 to TRDJ1, with 12 bases identical to TRDD3. CDR3 length equals 19 residues. V was clipped by 4 bases and J by 1 base; unmatched bases: 13. Per the germline V gene, CDR1 is TSWWSYY and CDR2 is QGS. CDR3 DNA sequence: TGTGCTCTTGGGGTTCTTGACTTACTGGGGGATACTGCCACCGATAAACTCATCTTT. Amino acid sequence: CALGVLDLLGDTATDKLIF.

The rearrangement uses TRDV1 and TRDJ1; a possible D gene is TRDD3 (6 bases). The CDR3 runs 24 residues. Germline V gene data show CDR1 as TSWWSYY and CDR2 as QGS. Trimming left V 0 bases short and J 0 bases short, with 35 bases between. CDR3 protein: CALGELCAGGSNPGTGRYTDKLIF. The CDR3 coding sequence is TGTGCTCTTGGGGAACTCTGCGCGGGGGGGTCGAACCCCGGTACTGGGAGGTACACCGATAAACTCATCTTT.

This clone was detected only a few times. V gene TRDV1 combines with J gene TRDJ1; 10 nucleotides match TRDD3. Germline CDR1 and CDR2: TSWWSYY and QGS. The trim removed 1 base at V and 4 bases at J, leaving 15 bases unmatched. There are 19 residues in the CDR3. CDR3: CALGEPRAWGIPGNDKLIF. The CDR3 bases are TGTGCTCTTGGGGAACCCAGGGCTTGGGGGATACCTGGTAACGATAAACTCATCTTT.

This clone was observed a handful of times. V and J are TRDV1 and TRDJ1; 7 nucleotides agree with TRDD3. Losses at the gene ends were 2 bases for V and 0 bases for J; bases not matched to a gene: 15. Germline V gives CDR1 TSWWSYY, CDR2 QGS. This CDR3 spans 19 amino acids. DNA of the CDR3: TGTGCTCTTGGGGAATCCCTACAGGGTGGGGGACCGTACACCGATAAACTCATCTTT. Its protein is CALGESLQGGGPYTDKLIF.

The chain employs TRDV1 and TRDJ1; 8 positions agree with TRDD2. The CDR3 has 20 amino acids. The germline gives CDR1 TSWWSYY, CDR2 QGS. With V trimmed by 0 bases and J by 0 bases, 15 bases remained unmatched. The CDR3 protein is CALGELVSGLPTAYTDKLIF. The DNA for the CDR3 is TGTGCTCTTGGGGAACTAGTCAGCGGGCTTCCTACGGCATACACCGATAAACTCATCTTT.

A word on this clone: This sample includes further DNA sequences coding for the same CDR3. V usage is TRDV1 and J usage is TRDJ1; D remains ambiguous. CDR3 size: 20 residues. Germline V gene sequence: CDR1 TSWWSYY, CDR2 QGS. The germline V and J ends were trimmed by 1 base and 0 bases, with 24 bases remaining between them. This CDR3 is CALGEPSIPGSDPYTDKLIF. The CDR3 coding sequence is TGTGCTCTTGGGGAACCCTCCATTCCGGGGTCGGATCCGTACACCGATAAACTCATCTTT.

The V call is TRDV1, the J call TRDJ1; 8 bases map to TRDD3. The J gene was missing in TCRdb and was found by matching the end of the DNA to germline. Germline V CDR1 and CDR2: TSWWSYY, QGS. CDR3 length equals 25 residues. V was pared by 0 bases and J by 0 bases, with 30 bases of the junction left unmatched. CDR3 region: CALGELYTLVFRRSYWGVYTDKLIF. For the CDR3, the DNA is TGTGCTCTTGGGGAACTCTATACTCTGGTGTTCCGCCGCTCGTACTGGGGGGTGTACACCGATAAACTCATCTTT.

This clone was counted a few times. The rearrangement links TRDV1 to TRDJ1; D may be TRDD3 (6 bases). CDR3 length equals 17 residues. Trimming removed 2 bases from V and 0 bases from J, with 16 bases in between. CDR1 and CDR2 from the germline V gene are TSWWSYY and QGS. This CDR3 reads CALGEGFTGTYTDKLIF. The CDR3 DNA sequence: TGTGCTCTTGGGGAAGGCTTTACTGGGACATACACCGATAAACTCATCTTT.

In its sample, this clone was seen a few times. The chain carries TRDV1 and TRDJ1; 8 bases fit TRDD3. J lost 2 bases, V lost 2 bases, and 7 bases had no gene match. There are 16 residues in the CDR3. The germline gives CDR1 TSWWSYY, CDR2 QGS. The CDR3 spells CALGEKMGIPTDKLIF. The CDR3 DNA follows: TGTGCTCTTGGGGAAAAGATGGGGATACCAACCGATAAACTCATCTTT.

The chain couples TRDV1 to TRDJ1; 8 nucleotides agree with TRDD2. The J segment lost 0 bases and the V segment lost 0 bases, leaving 24 bases of the junction unmatched. Germline V gives CDR1 TSWWSYY, CDR2 QGS. This CDR3 contains 23 residues. As DNA, the CDR3 is TGTGCTCTTGGGGAACTAGGCGCTTCCTACCACCGCCGGGGGGTCCCGTACACCGATAAACTCATCTTT. Amino acids: CALGELGASYHRRGVPYTDKLIF.

The chain combines TRDV1 with TRDJ1; 13 positions agree with TRDD3. The J gene, not given by TCRdb, was assigned here from a germline match of the nucleotide sequence. Per germline, CDR1 TSWWSYY and CDR2 QGS. CDR3 size: 19 residues. J was trimmed by 5 bases and V by 0 bases; bases with no gene match: 12. CDR3 coding DNA: TGTGCTCTTGGGGAACTAGCCTCGTACTGGGGGATACGGCCTGATAAACTCATCTTT. It specifies CALGELASYWGIRPDKLIF.

This chain connects TRDV1 to TRDJ1, with 9 bases fitting TRDD3. Germline V CDR1 and CDR2: TSWWSYY, QGS. The V gene end was trimmed by 3 bases and the J gene end by 0 bases; junction bases not matched to a gene: 29. The CDR3 is 24 amino acids. CDR3 loop: CALGEPPYLARLGDFRRNTDKLIF. The CDR3 DNA is TGTGCTCTTGGGGAGCCCCCGTATTTGGCTAGACTGGGGGACTTCCGAAGAAACACCGATAAACTCATCTTT.